This TCR beta chain was obtained from a study of tissue T cells after allogeneic stem cell transplantation. Study results and limitations: Anatomically similar tissues had similar TCR repertoires within each patient.

The CDR3 length is 15 residues. Between the trimmed V and J ends, which lost 3 bases and 0 bases, there was a span of 8 bases. Germline V gene sequence: CDR1 MSHET, CDR2 SYDVDS. The repertoire was sequenced with immunoSEQ multiplex PCR; TCRdb's copy has only in-frame clones and lacks some. Among about 21,000 clones, 69% were seen once, and the ten largest hold roughly 0.38%. A note on this clone: No antigen is known for it. Gene names refer to mouse genes. The read is 1 residue too short to cover the CDR3 end, so that end is filled in from the germline J gene.

The clonotype was recovered from a female BALB/c mouse in good health. This line is of MHC haplotype H2-d. V gene TRBV29 combines with J gene TRBJ1-4; D is possibly TRBD1 (6 bases). The sample was blood. CDR3 in amino acids: CASSFTGFSNERLFF. The covered CDR3 bases are TGTGCTAGCAGTTTTACAGGGTTTTCCAACGAAAGATTATTT.